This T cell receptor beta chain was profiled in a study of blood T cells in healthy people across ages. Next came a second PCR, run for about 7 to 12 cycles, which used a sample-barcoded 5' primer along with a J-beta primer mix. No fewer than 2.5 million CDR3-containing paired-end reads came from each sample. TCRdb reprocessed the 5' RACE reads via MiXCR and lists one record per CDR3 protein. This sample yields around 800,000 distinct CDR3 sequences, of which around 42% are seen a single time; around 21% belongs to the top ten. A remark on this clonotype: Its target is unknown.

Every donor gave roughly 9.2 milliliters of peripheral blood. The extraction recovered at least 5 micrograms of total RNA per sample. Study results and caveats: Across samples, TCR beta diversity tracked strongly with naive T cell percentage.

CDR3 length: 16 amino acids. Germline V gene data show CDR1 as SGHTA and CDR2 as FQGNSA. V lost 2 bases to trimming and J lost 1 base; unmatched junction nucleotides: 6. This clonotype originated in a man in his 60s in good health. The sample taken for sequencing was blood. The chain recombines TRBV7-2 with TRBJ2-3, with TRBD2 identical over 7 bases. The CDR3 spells CASSLQASGRTDTQYF. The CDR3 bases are TGTGCCAGCAGCTTACAGGCTAGCGGCCGCACAGATACGCAGTATTTT.